Listed below are T cell receptor beta chains from one sample, sequenced in a study of shared clonotypes between healthy human individuals. Clones were read by immunoSEQ multiplex PCR, and TCRdb kept only the in-frame ones, dropping some. The table has some 2 million clones, approximately 95% seen once. The sequencing input was naive CD8+ T cells sorted from blood. All receptors derive from a young man in good health. Each CDR3 is given with its conserved first and last residue. D genes are given only for firm matches.

CASSLWGTSLETQYF	.	TRBJ2-5	TRBV27	15
CASSRRTSGGETQYF	TRBD2	TRBJ2-5	TRBV4-1	15
CASSEPGLAANYEQYF	TRBD2	TRBJ2-7	TRBV2	16
CASSRGQGKDYGYTF	TRBD1	TRBJ1-2	TRBV5-1	15
CASSEFSGGVYEQYF	TRBD2	TRBJ2-7	TRBV6-1	15
CASSFLTGGTDTQYF	.	TRBJ2-3	TRBV28	15
CASSDAGTYEQYF	.	TRBJ2-7	TRBV10-1	13
CASSSGSGNSPLHF	.	TRBJ1-6	TRBV5-4	14
CASSSDPSGSRPEVDTQYF	TRBD2	TRBJ2-3	TRBV11-3	19
CASSPTDQETQYF	.	TRBJ2-5	TRBV27	13
CASSSGSYEQYF	.	TRBJ2-7	TRBV5-4	12
CASSLFGQIVLDNYGYTF	.	TRBJ1-2	TRBV28	18
CASSSWTESSYEQYF	.	TRBJ2-7	TRBV7-9	15
CAISRDQAKNIQYF	.	TRBJ2-4	TRBV10-3	14
CAISAAGTPSVGGYTF	.	TRBJ1-2	TRBV10-3	16
CASSESWTVTEAFF	.	TRBJ1-1	TRBV2	14
CASSGGTGGTEAFF	TRBD1	TRBJ1-1	TRBV25-1	14
CASSEFWDEGEETQYF	.	TRBJ2-5	TRBV25-1	16
CASSVSLAVRGDTQYF	.	TRBJ2-3	TRBV5-4	16
CASSGRDRGSYEQYF	TRBD1	TRBJ2-7	TRBV5-1	15
CASRDRGLSPEAFF	.	TRBJ1-1	TRBV2	14
CASSVSSQGEQFF	.	TRBJ2-1	TRBV9	13
CASSDSTYEQYF	.	TRBJ2-7	TRBV6-1	12
CASSLGSVSYEQYF	.	TRBJ2-7	TRBV7-8	14
CASNPTGTYEQYF	TRBD1	TRBJ2-7	TRBV27	13
CASSLALGNEQFF	.	TRBJ2-1	TRBV7-2	13
CASSLTGGHGEQFF	TRBD1	TRBJ2-1	TRBV11-2	14
CASSLGGSVAEQYF	.	TRBJ2-7	TRBV5-4	14
CASSYQEGASEQYF	.	TRBJ2-7	TRBV7-2	14
CASSTQGEPGNTIYF	TRBD1	TRBJ1-3	TRBV5-4	15
CASSVELGGYGNTIYF	TRBD1	TRBJ1-3	TRBV5-6	16